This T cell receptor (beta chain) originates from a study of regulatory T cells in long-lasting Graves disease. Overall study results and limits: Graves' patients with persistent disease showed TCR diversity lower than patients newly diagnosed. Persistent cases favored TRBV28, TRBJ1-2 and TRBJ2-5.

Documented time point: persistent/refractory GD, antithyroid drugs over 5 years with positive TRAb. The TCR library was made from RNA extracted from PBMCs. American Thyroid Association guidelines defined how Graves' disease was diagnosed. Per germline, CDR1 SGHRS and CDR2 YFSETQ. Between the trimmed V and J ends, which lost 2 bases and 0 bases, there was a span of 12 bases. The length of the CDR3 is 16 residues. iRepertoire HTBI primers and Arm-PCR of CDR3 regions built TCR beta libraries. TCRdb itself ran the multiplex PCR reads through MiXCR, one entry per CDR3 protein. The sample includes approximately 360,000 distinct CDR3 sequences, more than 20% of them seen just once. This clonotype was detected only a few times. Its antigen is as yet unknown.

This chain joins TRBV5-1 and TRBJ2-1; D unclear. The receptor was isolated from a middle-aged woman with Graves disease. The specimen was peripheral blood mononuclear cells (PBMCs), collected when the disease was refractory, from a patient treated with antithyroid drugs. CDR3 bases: TGCGCCAGCAGCTTATCTGTGCACGGCTCCTACAATGAGCAGTTCTTC. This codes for CASSLSVHGSYNEQFF.